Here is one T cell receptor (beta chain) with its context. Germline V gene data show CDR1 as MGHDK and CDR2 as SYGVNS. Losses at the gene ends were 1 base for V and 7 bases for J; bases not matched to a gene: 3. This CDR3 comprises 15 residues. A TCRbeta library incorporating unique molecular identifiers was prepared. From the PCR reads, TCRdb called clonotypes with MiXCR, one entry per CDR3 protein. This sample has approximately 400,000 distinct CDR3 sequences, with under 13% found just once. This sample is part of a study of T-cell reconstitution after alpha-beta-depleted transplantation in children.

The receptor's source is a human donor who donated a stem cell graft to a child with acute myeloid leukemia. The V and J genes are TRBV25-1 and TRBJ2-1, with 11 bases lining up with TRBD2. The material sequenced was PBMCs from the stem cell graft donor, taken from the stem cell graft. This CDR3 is CASSESTSGRNEQFF. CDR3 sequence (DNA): TGTGCCAGCAGTGAATCCACTAGCGGGAGAAATGAGCAGTTCTTC. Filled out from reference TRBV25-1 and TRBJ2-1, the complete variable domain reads EADIYQTPRYLVIGTGKKITLECSQTMGHDKMYWYQQDPGMELHLIHYSYGVNSTEKGDLSSESTVSRIRTEHFPLTLESARPSHTSQYLCASSESTSGRNEQFFGPGTRLTVL.